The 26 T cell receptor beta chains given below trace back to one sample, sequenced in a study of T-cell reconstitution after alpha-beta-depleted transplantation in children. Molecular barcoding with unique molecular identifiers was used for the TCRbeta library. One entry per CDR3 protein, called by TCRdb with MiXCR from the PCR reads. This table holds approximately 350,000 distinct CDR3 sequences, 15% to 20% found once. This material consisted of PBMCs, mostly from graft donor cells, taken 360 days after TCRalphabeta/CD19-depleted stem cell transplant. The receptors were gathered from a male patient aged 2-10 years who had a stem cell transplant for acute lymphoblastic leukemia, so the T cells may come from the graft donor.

The CDR3 protein is CASSLVGTGRTDTQYF. For the CDR3, the DNA is TGTGCCAGCAGCTTAGTAGGGACAGGGAGGACAGATACGCAGTATTTT. The chain carries TRBV7-2 and TRBJ2-3; TRBD1 matches 9 bases. The CDR3 runs to 16 residues. Germline V gene lookup returns CDR1 SGHTA and CDR2 FQGNSA. Unmatched junction bases numbered 5, after V lost 1 base and J lost 3 bases.

The CDR3 sequence: CASSSDSDTGELFF. Written as DNA, the CDR3 is TGTGCCAGCAGCTCCGACAGTGACACCGGGGAGCTGTTTTTT. The rearrangement links TRBV7-6 to TRBJ2-2; maybe TRBD1 (5 bases). The CDR3 has 14 amino acids. V was shortened by 4 bases and J by 3 bases, with 9 bases between the two germline ends. Germline V CDR1 and CDR2: SGHVS, FNYEAQ.

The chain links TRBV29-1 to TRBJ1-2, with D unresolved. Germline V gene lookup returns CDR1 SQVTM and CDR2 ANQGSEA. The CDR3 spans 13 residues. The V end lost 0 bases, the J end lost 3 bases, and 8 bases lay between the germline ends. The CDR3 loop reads CSVEDLMDYGYTF. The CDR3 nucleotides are TGCAGCGTTGAAGATCTTATGGACTATGGCTACACCTTC. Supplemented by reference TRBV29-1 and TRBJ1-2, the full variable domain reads SAVISQKPSRDICQRGTSLTIQCQVDSQVTMMFWYRQQPGQSLTLIATANQGSEATYESGFVIDKFPISRPNLTFSTLTVSNMSPEDSSIYLCSVEDLMDYGYTFGSGTRLTVV.

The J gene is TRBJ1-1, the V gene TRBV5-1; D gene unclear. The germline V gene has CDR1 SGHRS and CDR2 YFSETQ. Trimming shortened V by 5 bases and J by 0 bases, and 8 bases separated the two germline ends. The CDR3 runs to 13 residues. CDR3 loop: CASSPDLNTEAFF. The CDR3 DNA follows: TGCGCCAGCAGTCCGGACCTGAACACTGAAGCTTTCTTT.

CDR3 nucleotides: TGCAGTGCTAGCGGTGACAGGGTACAAGAGACCCAGTACTTC. Its translation is CSASGDRVQETQYF. V usage is TRBV20-1 and J usage is TRBJ2-5; 7 bases match TRBD1. Germline V gene sequence: CDR1 DFQATT, CDR2 SNEGSKA (reference sequence). V lost 3 bases and J lost 2; bases outside the gene matches: 6. The CDR3 spans 14 residues.

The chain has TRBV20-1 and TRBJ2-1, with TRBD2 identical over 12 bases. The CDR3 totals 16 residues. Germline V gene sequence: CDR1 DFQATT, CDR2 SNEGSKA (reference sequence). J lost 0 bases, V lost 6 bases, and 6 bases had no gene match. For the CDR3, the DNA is TGCAGTGCCCAGACTAGCGGGAGCTTCTCCTACAATGAGCAGTTCTTC. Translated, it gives CSAQTSGSFSYNEQFF.

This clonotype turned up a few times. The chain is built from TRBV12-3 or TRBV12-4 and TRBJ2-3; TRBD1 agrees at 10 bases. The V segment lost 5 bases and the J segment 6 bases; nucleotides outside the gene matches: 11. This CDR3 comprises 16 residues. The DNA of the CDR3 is TGTGCCAGCAGTCCGATCGCCGGGACAGGGGCCGATACGCAGTATTTT. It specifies CASSPIAGTGADTQYF.

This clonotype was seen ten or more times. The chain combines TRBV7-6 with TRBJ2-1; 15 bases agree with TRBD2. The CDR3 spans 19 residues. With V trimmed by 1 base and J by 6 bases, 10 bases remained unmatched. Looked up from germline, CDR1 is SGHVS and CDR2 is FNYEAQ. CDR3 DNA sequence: TGTGCCAGCAGCTTAGTCCCGGGACTAGCGGGAGGACGTTTCAATGAGCAGTTCTTC. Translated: CASSLVPGLAGGRFNEQFF.

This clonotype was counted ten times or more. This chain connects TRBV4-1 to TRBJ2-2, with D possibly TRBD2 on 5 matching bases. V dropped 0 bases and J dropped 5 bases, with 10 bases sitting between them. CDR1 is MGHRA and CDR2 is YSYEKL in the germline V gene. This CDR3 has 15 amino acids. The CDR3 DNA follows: TGCGCCAGCAGCCAAGATCGAGGGTCTACCGGGGAGCTGTTTTTT. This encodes CASSQDRGSTGELFF.

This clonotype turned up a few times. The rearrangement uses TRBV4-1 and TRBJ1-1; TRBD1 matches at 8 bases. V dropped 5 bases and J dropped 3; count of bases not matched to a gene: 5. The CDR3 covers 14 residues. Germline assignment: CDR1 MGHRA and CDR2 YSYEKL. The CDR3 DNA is TGCGCCAGCAGCAGGACAGGGACCGACACTGAAGCTTTCTTT. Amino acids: CASSRTGTDTEAFF.

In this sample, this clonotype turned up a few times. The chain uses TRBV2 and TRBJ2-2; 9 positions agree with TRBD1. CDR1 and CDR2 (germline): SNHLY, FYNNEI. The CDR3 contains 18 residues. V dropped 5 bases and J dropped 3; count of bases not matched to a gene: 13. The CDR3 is CASSPYGTGIGDTGELFF. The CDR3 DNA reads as TGTGCCAGCAGTCCTTACGGGACAGGGATCGGGGACACCGGGGAGCTGTTTTTT.

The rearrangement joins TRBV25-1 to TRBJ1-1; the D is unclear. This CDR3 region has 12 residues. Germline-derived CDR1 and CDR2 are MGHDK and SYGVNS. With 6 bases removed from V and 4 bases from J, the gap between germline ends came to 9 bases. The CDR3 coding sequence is TGTGCCAGCAGCGCCCCGGGCACTGAAGCTTTCTTT. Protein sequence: CASSAPGTEAFF.

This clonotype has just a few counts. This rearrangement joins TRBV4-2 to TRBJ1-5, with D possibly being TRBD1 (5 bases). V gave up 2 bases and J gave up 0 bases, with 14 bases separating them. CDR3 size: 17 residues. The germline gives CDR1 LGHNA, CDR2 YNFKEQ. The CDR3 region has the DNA TGTGCCAGCAGCCAACGGTCAGGGCGGGTTAGCAATCAGCCCCAGCATTTT. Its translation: CASSQRSGRVSNQPQHF.

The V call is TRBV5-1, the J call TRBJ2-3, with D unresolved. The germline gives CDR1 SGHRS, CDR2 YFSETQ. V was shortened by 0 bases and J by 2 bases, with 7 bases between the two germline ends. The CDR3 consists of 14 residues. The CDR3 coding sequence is TGCGCCAGCAGCTTGGCGCTAAACACAGATACGCAGTATTTT. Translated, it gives CASSLALNTDTQYF.

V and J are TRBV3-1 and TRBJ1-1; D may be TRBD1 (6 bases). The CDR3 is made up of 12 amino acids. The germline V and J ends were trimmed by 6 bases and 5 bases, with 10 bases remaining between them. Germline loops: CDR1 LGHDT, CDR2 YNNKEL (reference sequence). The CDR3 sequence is CASSRGGTEAFF. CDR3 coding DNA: TGTGCCAGCAGTCGAGGGGGGACTGAAGCTTTCTTT.

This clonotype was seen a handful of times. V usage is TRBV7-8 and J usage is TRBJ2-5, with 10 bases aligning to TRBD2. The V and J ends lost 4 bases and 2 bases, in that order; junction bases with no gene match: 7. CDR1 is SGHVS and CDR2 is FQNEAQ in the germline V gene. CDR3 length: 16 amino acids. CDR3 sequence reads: CASSSNLAGVQETQYF. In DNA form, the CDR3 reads TGTGCCAGCAGCTCCAACCTAGCGGGAGTGCAAGAGACCCAGTACTTC.

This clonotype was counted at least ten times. The DNA of the CDR3 is TGCGCCAGCAGCTTGGCCGGACCAGATAATTCACCCCTCCACTTT. Translating it yields CASSLAGPDNSPLHF. The J gene is TRBJ1-6, the V gene TRBV5-1; no clear D gene. Germline-derived CDR1 and CDR2 are SGHRS and YFSETQ. The CDR3 has 15 residues. Trimming took 0 bases from V and 5 from J, leaving 9 bases between them.

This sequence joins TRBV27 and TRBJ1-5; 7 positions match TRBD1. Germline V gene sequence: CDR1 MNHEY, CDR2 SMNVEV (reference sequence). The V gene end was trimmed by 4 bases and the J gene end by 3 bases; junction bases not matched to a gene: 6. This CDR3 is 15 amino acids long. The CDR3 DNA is TGTGCCAGCAGTTCTAGTACAGGGGACAATCAGCCCCAGCATTTT. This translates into CASSSSTGDNQPQHF.

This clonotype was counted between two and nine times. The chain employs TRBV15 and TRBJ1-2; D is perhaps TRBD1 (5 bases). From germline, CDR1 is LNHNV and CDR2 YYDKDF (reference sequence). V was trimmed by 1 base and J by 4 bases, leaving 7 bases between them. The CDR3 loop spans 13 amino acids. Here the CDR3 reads CATSRGTIYGYTF. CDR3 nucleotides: TGTGCCACCAGCAGAGGGACAATCTATGGCTACACCTTC.

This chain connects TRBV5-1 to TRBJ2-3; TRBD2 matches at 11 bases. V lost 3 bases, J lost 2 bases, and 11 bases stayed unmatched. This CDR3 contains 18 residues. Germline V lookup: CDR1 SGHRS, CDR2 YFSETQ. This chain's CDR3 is CASSSPRSGRVSTDTQYF. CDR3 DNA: TGCGCCAGCAGCTCTCCGCGTAGCGGGAGGGTTTCCACAGATACGCAGTATTTT. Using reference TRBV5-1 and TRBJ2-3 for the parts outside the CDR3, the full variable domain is KAGVTQTPRYLIKTRGQQVTLSCSPISGHRSVSWYQQTPGQGLQFLFEYFSETQRNKGNFPGRFSGRQFSNSRSEMNVSTLELGDSALYLCASSSPRSGRVSTDTQYFGPGTRLTVL.

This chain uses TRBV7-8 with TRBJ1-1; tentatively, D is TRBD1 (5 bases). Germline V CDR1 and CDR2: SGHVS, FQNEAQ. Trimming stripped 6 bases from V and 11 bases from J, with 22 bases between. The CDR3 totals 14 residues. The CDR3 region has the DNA TGTGCCAGCAGTCCTAACCGCAGCGTTAAGGGGGCTTTCTTT. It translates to CASSPNRSVKGAFF.

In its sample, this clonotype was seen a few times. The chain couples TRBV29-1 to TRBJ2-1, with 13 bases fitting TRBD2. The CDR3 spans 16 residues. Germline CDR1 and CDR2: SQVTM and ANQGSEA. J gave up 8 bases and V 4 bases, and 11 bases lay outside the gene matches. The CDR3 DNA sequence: TGCAGCGTTGGGGGCTTGGGACTAGCGGGGAAGGATGAGCAGTTCTTC. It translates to CSVGGLGLAGKDEQFF.

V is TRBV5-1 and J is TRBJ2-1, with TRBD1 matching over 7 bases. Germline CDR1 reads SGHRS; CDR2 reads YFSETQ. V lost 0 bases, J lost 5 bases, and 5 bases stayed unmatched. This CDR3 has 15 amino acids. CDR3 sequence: CASSLAGQVNNEQFF. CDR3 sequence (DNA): TGCGCCAGCAGCTTGGCTGGACAGGTTAACAATGAGCAGTTCTTC. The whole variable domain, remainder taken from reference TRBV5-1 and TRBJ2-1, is KAGVTQTPRYLIKTRGQQVTLSCSPISGHRSVSWYQQTPGQGLQFLFEYFSETQRNKGNFPGRFSGRQFSNSRSEMNVSTLELGDSALYLCASSLAGQVNNEQFFGPGTRLTVL.

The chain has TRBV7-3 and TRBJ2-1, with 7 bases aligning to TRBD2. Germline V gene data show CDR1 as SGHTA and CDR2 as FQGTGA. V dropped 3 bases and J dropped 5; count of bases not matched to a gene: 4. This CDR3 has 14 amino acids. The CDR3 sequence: CASSLGEGNNEQFF. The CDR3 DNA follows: TGTGCCAGCAGCTTGGGGGAGGGAAACAATGAGCAGTTCTTC.

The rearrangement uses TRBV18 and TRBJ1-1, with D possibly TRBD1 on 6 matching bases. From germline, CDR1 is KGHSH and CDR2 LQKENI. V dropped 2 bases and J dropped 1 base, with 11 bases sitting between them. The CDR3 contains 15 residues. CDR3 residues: CASSPFRTENTEAFF. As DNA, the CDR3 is TGTGCCAGCTCACCATTCCGGACAGAGAACACTGAAGCTTTCTTT.

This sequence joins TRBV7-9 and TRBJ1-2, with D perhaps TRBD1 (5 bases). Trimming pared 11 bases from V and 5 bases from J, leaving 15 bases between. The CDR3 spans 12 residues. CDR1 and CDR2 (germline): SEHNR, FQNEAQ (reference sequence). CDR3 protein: CAGETGGYGYTF. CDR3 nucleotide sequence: TGTGCCGGGGAGACGGGGGGATATGGCTACACCTTC. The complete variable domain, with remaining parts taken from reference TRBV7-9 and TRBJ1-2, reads DTGVSQNPRHKITKRGQNVTFRCDPISEHNRLYWYRQTLGQGPEFLTYFQNEAQLEKSRLLSDRFSAERPKGSFSTLEIQRTEQGDSAMYLCAGETGGYGYTFGSGTRLTVV.